This entry describes one T cell receptor (beta chain). Its antigen is unknown. V dropped 2 bases and J dropped 2 bases, with 7 bases sitting between them. The CDR3 spans 13 residues. Germline CDR1 is SGHNT and CDR2 is YYREEE (reference sequence). Sequencing used immunoSEQ multiplex PCR; TCRdb keeps in-frame clones, though not all of them. The data hold 50,000 to 65,000 clones, with more than 85% observed a single time. The sample belongs to a study of OX40 agonist ivuxolimab in advanced cancers. As for the study in general: Participants averaged 60 years of age (range about 23 to 80) and were roughly 80% male. Three dose-escalation patients had partial responses: one with hepatocellular carcinoma and two with cutaneous melanoma. The study's findings and limits: Nonresponders included some who also had low normalized T-cell clonal expansion.

The specimen was CD4+ or CD8+ T cells sorted from blood, collected in a trial of the OX40 agonist ivuxolimab. The TCR sequence derives from an adult with an advanced solid tumor such as melanoma, head and neck, liver or kidney cancer. This chain joins TRBV5-4 and TRBJ1-2; unclear D gene. CDR3 bases: TGTGCCAGCAGCTTAGAGGGAAACTATGGCTACACCTTC. This codes for CASSLEGNYGYTF.